These T cell receptor beta chains were read from a single sample in a study of T cells expressing NK-cell markers. TCRdb derives one entry per CDR3 protein from the 5' RACE reads, leaving out DNA. This table holds a few hundred thousand distinct CDR3 sequences. What was sequenced was blood T cells: a sorted CD56 or NKG2C T cell subset, CD4+ or CD8+ T cells, or bulk PBMC T cells (not recorded which). These receptors originate from a woman in her forties or fifties in good health. The CDR3 runs from the conserved cysteine through the conserved F or W. Fields, in order: CDR3 length, V gene, J gene, CDR3 protein.

12	TRBV5-5	TRBJ2-7	CASSFSGTEQYF
16	TRBV6-1	TRBJ2-1	CASSELTVVTYNEQFF
14	TRBV6-5	TRBJ2-7	CASRRSPGSYEQYF
13	TRBV5-1	TRBJ1-1	CASSLGTSEGAFF
16	TRBV18	TRBJ2-1	CASSLKREGPHNEQFF
18	TRBV4-2	TRBJ2-3	CASSQERSGGGNTDTQYF
16	TRBV7-2	TRBJ2-1	CASSEISGRIDNEQFF
14	TRBV24-1	TRBJ1-1	CATRGVGPNTEAFF
11	TRBV2	TRBJ1-1	CASRFYTEAFF
16	TRBV27	TRBJ2-6	CASSLPRGPGANVLTF
12	TRBV10-1	TRBJ2-3	CASSATFRTQYF
18	TRBV6-6	TRBJ2-1	CASSYPTPGSPTYNEQFF
13	TRBV20-1	TRBJ2-5	CSARDRRSETQYF
16	TRBV5-1	TRBJ2-1	CASSRSGTSENNEQFF
15	TRBV5-1	TRBJ2-2	CASSSQGLGTGELFF
16	TRBV29-1	TRBJ2-1	CSVRGGGRASYNEQFF
13	TRBV20-1	TRBJ2-7	CSASVGTGGEQYF
13	TRBV20-1	TRBJ1-4	CSASWDGNEKLFF
13	TRBV10-3	TRBJ2-5	CATEAQLQETQYF
17	TRBV5-5	TRBJ2-4	CASSLEGQGRNKNIQYF
17	TRBV7-9	TRBJ2-1	CASSLDLGRSSYNEQFF
12	TRBV27	TRBJ1-4	CASSLASGRLFF
17	TRBV9	TRBJ1-3	CASSVEDRGNSGNTIYF
14	TRBV12-3/TRBV12-4	TRBJ1-2	CASSLDGTAQGYTF
15	TRBV20-1	TRBJ2-5	CSAKGSGILQETQYF
15	TRBV6-5	TRBJ2-5	CASSYGDRDQETQYF
14	TRBV20-1	TRBJ2-3	CSARDPGPTDTQYF
17	TRBV6-6	TRBJ2-7	CASSYPKTSGSSYEQYF
18	TRBV5-1	TRBJ2-3	CASSPAKTGTPRTDTQYF
12	TRBV20-1	TRBJ2-1	CSTSTRTHEQFF
15	TRBV29-1	TRBJ2-3	CSVGFQGKGTDTQYF
15	TRBV20-1	TRBJ2-5	CSARDLAGGWETQYF
13	TRBV20-1	TRBJ1-2	CSARNQGEHGYTF
12	TRBV30	TRBJ2-5	CASLSRGETQYF
14	TRBV10-1	TRBJ2-7	CASSEDRGGYEQYF